The 27 T cell receptor beta chains below were found in one sample sequenced in a study of blood T cell repertoires in COVID-19. Using immunoSEQ multiplex PCR, the repertoire was profiled, and TCRdb retains in-frame clones only, with some absent. The sample includes some 270,000 clones, under 90% of them seen just once. The sequencing input was peripheral blood. The receptor source for this set is a man aged 45-65 years with acute or convalescent COVID-19.

This chain uses TRBV5-1 with TRBJ2-6; D perhaps matches TRBD1 (6 bases). The V and J ends lost 1 base and 0 bases respectively, with 14 bases between them. Germline V gene sequence: CDR1 SGHRS, CDR2 YFSETQ. The CDR3 has 18 residues. CDR3 nucleotides: TGCGCCAGCAGCTTGTTGCTGGGGGCGACCTCTGGGGCCAACGTCCTGACTTTC. Translation: CASSLLLGATSGANVLTF. Based on the CDR3 plus reference TRBV5-1 and TRBJ2-6, the full variable domain is KAGVTQTPRYLIKTRGQQVTLSCSPISGHRSVSWYQQTPGQGLQFLFEYFSETQRNKGNFPGRFSGRQFSNSRSEMNVSTLELGDSALYLCASSLLLGATSGANVLTFGAGSRLTVL.

V usage is TRBV7-3 and J usage is TRBJ2-7; TRBD2 matches 7 bases. Germline V gene lookup returns CDR1 SGHTA and CDR2 FQGTGA. V lost 1 base, J lost 2 bases, and 5 bases stayed unmatched. CDR3 length: 15 residues. The CDR3 nucleotides read TGTGCCAGCAGCTTAATCGGGGGGATGGCCTACGAGCAGTACTTC. Its protein product is CASSLIGGMAYEQYF.

V gene TRBV15 combines with J gene TRBJ2-5, with 8 nucleotides matching TRBD2. The CDR3 contains 14 residues. The V gene's germline CDR1 is LNHNV and CDR2 YYDKDF (reference sequence). Unmatched junction bases numbered 6, after V lost 5 bases and J lost 4 bases. This chain's CDR3 is CATSVRGGGETQYF. The CDR3 coding sequence is TGTGCCACCAGCGTACGGGGGGGAGGAGAGACCCAGTACTTC.

The rearrangement links TRBV12-5 to TRBJ2-1; TRBD2 is a possible D gene (5 bases). The germline V and J ends were trimmed by 3 bases and 3 bases, with 12 bases remaining between them. Germline CDR1 and CDR2: LGHNT and FRNRAP. The length of the CDR3 is 15 residues. The CDR3 sequence is CASGFVQGGYNEQFF. The CDR3 DNA reads as TGTGCTAGTGGTTTCGTACAAGGAGGCTACAATGAGCAGTTCTTC.

The DNA for the CDR3 is TGTGCCAGCAACAAGGACTCCTGGAGGAACACTGAAGCTTTCTTT. Protein product: CASNKDSWRNTEAFF. The chain combines TRBV7-2 with TRBJ1-1, with D hard to call. CDR1 and CDR2 (germline): SGHTA, FQGNSA. This CDR3 comprises 15 residues. V was trimmed by 7 bases and J by 1 base, leaving 16 bases between them.

As to this clone: Other nucleotide sequences in the sample specify the same CDR3. V gene TRBV11-2 combines with J gene TRBJ1-2, with D perhaps matching TRBD1 (5 bases). The V and J ends lost 4 bases and 8 bases respectively, with 11 bases between them. This CDR3 has 12 residues. Germline CDR1 and CDR2: SGHAT and FQNNGV. The DNA of the CDR3 is TGTGCCAGCAGCTGGGGGGGAGACGGCTACACCTTC. As protein: CASSWGGDGYTF. Full variable domain (missing parts from reference TRBV11-2 and TRBJ1-2): EAGVAQSPRYKIIEKRQSVAFWCNPISGHATLYWYQQILGQGPKLLIQFQNNGVVDDSQLPKDRFSAERLKGVDSTLKIQPAKLEDSAVYLCASSWGGDGYTFGSGTRLTVV.

In this sample, this clone turned up once. This chain uses TRBV10-1 with TRBJ2-3; 7 bases fit TRBD1. Germline CDR1 and CDR2: WNHNN and SYGVQD (reference sequence). The CDR3 sequence is 13 residues long. With 8 bases clipped from V and 4 bases from J, the junction kept 6 bases outside the gene matches. The CDR3 DNA sequence: TGCGCCAGCGGGAACAGGGGAGCAGATACGCAGTATTTT. It encodes CASGNRGADTQYF.

The chain recombines TRBV14 with TRBJ2-7; tentative D call: TRBD2 (6 bases). The germline V gene has CDR1 SGHDN and CDR2 FVKESK. The germline V and J ends were trimmed by 3 bases and 3 bases, with 18 bases remaining between them. This CDR3 region has 16 residues. The CDR3 here is CASSHRLGVGGYEQYF. CDR3 DNA sequence: TGTGCCAGCAGCCATAGACTAGGTGTCGGGGGCTACGAGCAGTACTTC.

The chain uses TRBV5-4 and TRBJ1-2, with a weak D call TRBD1 (5 bases). The CDR3 runs 14 residues. The germline V gene has CDR1 SGHNT and CDR2 YYREEE (reference sequence). V lost 2 bases and J 0 bases, leaving 8 bases between the germline ends. CDR3 DNA: TGTGCCAGCAGCTTAACAGGAGCTAACTATGGCTACACCTTC. Translation gives CASSLTGANYGYTF.

V and J are TRBV3-1 (or the pseudogene TRBV3-2) and TRBJ1-4, with TRBD1 matching 8 bases. The germline V gene has CDR1 LGHDT and CDR2 YNNKEL (reference sequence). J gave up 0 bases and V 7 bases, and 4 bases lay outside the gene matches. The CDR3 is 15 residues long. CDR3 in amino acids: CASTRGRSTNEKLFF. The CDR3 DNA sequence: TGTGCCAGCACCAGGGGGCGTTCAACTAATGAAAAACTGTTTTTT.

The J gene is TRBJ2-1, the V gene TRBV7-9; D may be TRBD2 (5 bases). This CDR3 has 15 residues. Germline CDR1 SEHNR, CDR2 FQNEAQ (reference sequence). The V end lost 5 bases, the J end lost 6 bases, and 17 bases lay between the germline ends. The CDR3 DNA reads as TGTGCCAGCAGCCCGACGACTGTAGCGTTCAATGAGCAGTTCTTC. Its protein is CASSPTTVAFNEQFF.

This clone has only a few counts. The chain couples TRBV15 to TRBJ2-2, with 8 nucleotides matching TRBD1. This CDR3 region has 18 residues. Germline V gives CDR1 LNHNV, CDR2 YYDKDF (reference sequence). Trimming cost V 1 base and J 4 bases; bases outside gene matches: 11. Here the CDR3 DNA reads TGTGCCACCAGCAGAGGTCGCCCTCGGACAGGGCCCACCGGGGAGCTGTTTTTT. As protein: CATSRGRPRTGPTGELFF.

V gene TRBV3-1 (or the pseudogene TRBV3-2) combines with J gene TRBJ2-3; TRBD2 might be the D (5 bases). The CDR3 contains 15 residues. Germline CDR1 is LGHDT and CDR2 is YNNKEL (reference sequence). The V end lost 1 base, the J end lost 6 bases, and 14 bases lay between the germline ends. The CDR3 sequence: CASSQGGALGDTQYF. The CDR3 nucleotides read TGTGCCAGCAGCCAAGGGGGAGCGTTGGGGGATACGCAGTATTTT.

The V gene is TRBV10-3, the J gene TRBJ2-7; unclear D gene. Trimming cost V 10 bases and J 3 bases, with 16 bases left between them. The length of the CDR3 is 13 residues. Per germline, CDR1 ENHRY and CDR2 SYGVKD. CDR3 amino acids: CATESPGGYEQYF. The CDR3 coding sequence is TGTGCCACCGAATCCCCCGGTGGCTACGAGCAGTACTTC.

The chain employs TRBV5-1 and TRBJ2-1; 14 nucleotides align to TRBD2. The J segment lost 6 bases and the V segment lost 4 bases, leaving 6 bases of the junction unmatched. Germline lookup yields CDR1 SGHRS and CDR2 YFSETQ. The CDR3 extends over 16 amino acids. The CDR3 coding sequence is TGCGCCAGCAGCCCCGGGACTAGCGGGGGTGGCAATGAGCAGTTCTTC. Translating gives CASSPGTSGGGNEQFF.

V gene TRBV5-1 combines with J gene TRBJ1-1; 8 nucleotides align to TRBD1. The CDR3 runs to 13 residues. V lost 4 bases and J lost 3; bases outside the gene matches: 2. Germline V CDR1 and CDR2: SGHRS, YFSETQ. The CDR3 DNA reads TGCGCCAGCAGCCCGGACAGGGACACTGAAGCTTTCTTT. Amino acid sequence: CASSPDRDTEAFF. Complete variable domain (other parts from reference TRBV5-1 and TRBJ1-1): KAGVTQTPRYLIKTRGQQVTLSCSPISGHRSVSWYQQTPGQGLQFLFEYFSETQRNKGNFPGRFSGRQFSNSRSEMNVSTLELGDSALYLCASSPDRDTEAFFGQGTRLTVV.

This chain uses TRBV6-5 with TRBJ1-6, with a tentative D call TRBD1 (5 bases). The CDR3 loop spans 14 amino acids. Trimming left V 6 bases short and J 6 bases short, with 12 bases between. CDR1 and CDR2 from the germline V gene are MNHEY and SVGAGI. The CDR3 reads CASRPGIGNSPLHF. The CDR3 nucleotides read TGTGCCAGCAGACCAGGGATCGGTAATTCACCCCTCCACTTT.

The chain has TRBV7-2 and TRBJ1-6, with D tentatively TRBD1 (5 bases). Germline assignment: CDR1 SGHTA and CDR2 FQGNSA. There are 14 residues in the CDR3. V was pared by 1 base and J by 7 bases, with 8 bases between. The CDR3 sequence: CASSLGQKNSPLHF. In nucleotides, the CDR3 is TGTGCCAGCAGCTTAGGACAGAAGAATTCACCCCTCCACTTT.

The chain links TRBV27 to TRBJ2-3, with 7 bases that match TRBD1. V shed 4 bases, J shed 1 base, and the junction held 2 bases outside the gene matches. This CDR3 has 14 amino acids. Germline loops: CDR1 MNHEY, CDR2 SMNVEV (reference sequence). The CDR3: CASSWGTGTDTQYF. The CDR3 nucleotides are TGTGCCAGCAGTTGGGGGACAGGCACAGATACGCAGTATTTT.

The sample holds a few counts of this clone. The V and J genes are TRBV25-1 and TRBJ2-3; 8 nucleotides align to TRBD2. V shed 2 bases, J shed 3 bases, and the junction held 10 bases outside the gene matches. The CDR3 length is 17 residues. Germline lookup yields CDR1 MGHDK and CDR2 SYGVNS. As DNA, the CDR3 is TGTGCCAGCAGTGAACTTCTCGCGGGGGGAGGAACAGATACGCAGTATTTT. It is translated as CASSELLAGGGTDTQYF. Supplemented by reference TRBV25-1 and TRBJ2-3, the full variable domain reads EADIYQTPRYLVIGTGKKITLECSQTMGHDKMYWYQQDPGMELHLIHYSYGVNSTEKGDLSSESTVSRIRTEHFPLTLESARPSHTSQYLCASSELLAGGGTDTQYFGPGTRLTVL.

This chain links TRBV18 with TRBJ1-5; 7 bases are a match to TRBD1. The V segment lost 2 bases and the J segment 2 bases; nucleotides outside the gene matches: 12. This CDR3 is 18 amino acids long. In germline, CDR1 is KGHSH, CDR2 LQKENI. For the CDR3, the DNA is TGTGCCAGCTCACCAGGAGTGATTGCAGGGGGTGGCAATCAGCCCCAGCATTTT. Encoded protein: CASSPGVIAGGGNQPQHF.

The rearrangement joins TRBV20-1 to TRBJ1-1; D is unresolved. V lost 3 bases and J 11 bases, leaving 10 bases between the germline ends. Per germline, CDR1 DFQATT and CDR2 SNEGSKA (reference sequence). There are 10 residues in the CDR3. The CDR3 nucleotides read TGCAGTGCTAGTCCCTACTCGGCTTTCTTT. Residues: CSASPYSAFF.

The chain recombines TRBV19 with TRBJ2-1; TRBD2 matches at 7 bases. The CDR3 sequence is 13 residues long. The germline CDR1 and CDR2 sequences are LNHDA and SQIVND (reference sequence). Trimming at V came to 3 bases and at J to 6 bases, leaving 2 bases not matched to a gene. The CDR3 DNA sequence: TGTGCCAGTAGTATCATAGCGGGCAATGAGCAGTTCTTC. Translation: CASSIIAGNEQFF.

The genes are TRBV29-1 and TRBJ1-1; the D is unclear. V was pared by 2 bases and J by 0 bases, with 10 bases between. The CDR3 extends over 14 amino acids. Germline CDR1 SQVTM, CDR2 ANQGSEA. CDR3 sequence reads: CSVELMAVNTEAFF. In nucleotides, the CDR3 is TGCAGCGTTGAATTGATGGCAGTGAACACTGAAGCTTTCTTT.

The chain has TRBV6-5 and TRBJ1-6, with 7 bases that match TRBD1. Germline CDR1 and CDR2: MNHEY and SVGAGI. With V trimmed by 6 bases and J by 5 bases, 4 bases remained unmatched. The CDR3 totals 14 residues. Here the CDR3 DNA reads TGTGCCAGCAGCAGGACAGGCCATAATTCACCCCTCCACTTT. The encoded protein is CASSRTGHNSPLHF.

CDR3 nucleotide sequence: TGTGCCAGCAGCTTGTCGTGGGCGAACACTGAAGCTTTCTTT. Protein: CASSLSWANTEAFF. The J gene is TRBJ1-1, the V gene TRBV5-5; the D is unclear. V shed 1 base and J shed 1 base, with 8 bases lying between them. The CDR3 has 14 residues. CDR1 and CDR2 from the germline V gene are SGHKS and YYEKEE (reference sequence).

The rearrangement links TRBV7-3 to TRBJ2-3, with TRBD1 matching over 12 bases. The length of the CDR3 is 17 residues. V was clipped by 5 bases and J by 4 bases; unmatched bases: 10. Germline V CDR1 and CDR2: SGHTA, FQGTGA. CDR3 residues: CASSPNPGTGGADTQYF. In DNA, the CDR3 is TGTGCCAGCAGCCCAAATCCCGGGACAGGGGGCGCAGATACGCAGTATTTT.